The source of this T cell receptor (beta chain) is a study of identical twins. Study conclusions and caveats: Invariant populations such as MAIT and iNKT cells could partly muddle zero-insertion analyses. The authors drew conclusions from cross-sectional statistical analysis rather than following the same donors. Out-of-frame alpha sequences that twins shared showed excess low generation probability.

After template switching added a universal primer site, the resulting cDNA carried unique molecular identifiers. MiXCR, applied by TCRdb to the 5' RACE reads, yields one record per CDR3 protein. The data hold about 530,000 distinct CDR3 sequences, with about 22% observed a single time. Comments on this clonotype: Its antigen is as yet unknown.

The V gene lost 1 base and the J gene lost 7 bases, with 14 bases spanning the gap. The CDR3 is 15 amino acids. Germline assignment: CDR1 MGHRA and CDR2 YSYEKL. The data were also submitted as part of a second study, on yellow fever vaccine responses in identical twins.

This clonotype was sampled from a woman between 18 and 29 years old in good health. The sequencing input was CD4+ T cells sorted from blood. V gene TRBV4-1 combines with J gene TRBJ2-1; D is perhaps TRBD2 (5 bases). This CDR3 reads CASSQVGSRRNEQFF. CDR3 DNA: TGCGCCAGCAGCCAAGTTGGCTCAAGGAGGAATGAGCAGTTCTTC.